This T cell receptor (beta chain) was recorded in a study of cytomegalovirus exposure and HLA in healthy donors. Study background: The study's early data release held about 77 million unique TCRs from HLA-typed donors.

The germline gives CDR1 SGHRS, CDR2 YFSETQ. V was trimmed by 0 bases and J by 6 bases, leaving 5 bases between them. This CDR3 contains 12 residues. The study's findings and limits: Earlier analysis found most TCR beta V segments productive about 90% or about 30% of the time. The study labeled roughly 160 TCR beta chains cytomegalovirus-associated.

This clone was counted only a few times. The antigen remains unidentified. This same CDR3 is encoded by further DNA sequences in the sample. The PCR was carried out with 60 Vbeta primers and 13 Jbeta primers. Profiling relied on immunoSEQ multiplex PCR, and the TCRdb table lists in-frame clones only, not all of them. The data contain about 14,000 clones, over 55% of them singletons. This chain connects TRBV5-1 to TRBJ2-3; D is unclear. What was sequenced was PBMCs. The source is a woman in her 50s in good health and CMV-seropositive. For the CDR3, the DNA is TGCGCCAGCAGCTTGGCCGGGGATACGCAGTATTTT. Amino acids: CASSLAGDTQYF.